A selection of T cell receptor beta chains follows, all from one sample in a study of T cell responses to AZD1222 COVID-19 vaccine. The data were produced by immunoSEQ multiplex PCR, yet TCRdb's version contains in-frame clones alone and is incomplete. The table includes around 170,000 clones, approximately 90% detected once. The specimen comprised peripheral blood, sampled on day 0 of AZD1222 vaccination. Every receptor here comes from an adult in good health. CDR3s include the opening cysteine and the closing phenylalanine or tryptophan. A D gene is named only where the DNA matches it firmly. Only some rows state a clone size, as once, few, many or a class for expanded clones.

CDR3aa,CDR3nt,abundance,v_gene,d_gene,j_gene,len
CATSRAPASYNEQFF,TGTGCCACCAGCAGAGCCCCTGCCTCCTACAATGAGCAGTTCTTC,-,TRBV15,-,TRBJ2-1,15
CASSLGLSGSRYF,TGTGCCAGCAGCTTGGGTTTATCAGGGTCGCGGTACTTC,-,TRBV7-9,-,TRBJ2-7,13
CATSREGGTSGSYEQYF,TGTGCCACCAGCAGAGAAGGAGGAACTAGCGGGTCCTACGAGCAGTACTTC,-,TRBV15,TRBD2,TRBJ2-7,17
CASSQVSKGETQYF,TGCGCCAGCAGCCAAGTTTCTAAGGGAGAGACCCAGTACTTC,-,TRBV4-1,-,TRBJ2-5,14
CASSRPTGGRTDTQYF,TGTGCCAGCAGCCGACCTACAGGGGGCAGGACAGATACGCAGTATTTT,-,TRBV4-2,TRBD1,TRBJ2-3,16
CASSLRGTDYGYTF,TGCGCCAGCAGCTTGCGCGGCACAGACTATGGCTACACCTTC,-,TRBV5-1,-,TRBJ1-2,14
CASSQSGLAYEQYF,TGTGCCAGCAGCCAATCGGGACTAGCCTACGAGCAGTACTTC,-,TRBV4-2,TRBD2,TRBJ2-7,14
CASRNVGQQPNYGYTF,TGTGCCAGCAGAAATGTGGGACAGCAGCCTAACTATGGCTACACCTTC,-,TRBV7-2,TRBD1,TRBJ1-2,16
CASSVVAGGGETQYF,TGTGCCAGCAGCGTAGTGGCAGGGGGCGGGGAGACCCAGTACTTC,once,TRBV9,TRBD1,TRBJ2-5,15
CASSLWGQSTDTQYF,TGTGCCAGCAGCTTATGGGGACAGAGCACAGATACGCAGTATTTT,once,TRBV7-3,TRBD1,TRBJ2-3,15
CASSLGRGGSGELFF,TGTGCCAGCAGCTTAGGCCGTGGAGGTAGCGGGGAGCTGTTTTTT,-,TRBV7-2,-,TRBJ2-2,15
CASSLPGEKLFF,TGTGCCAGCAGCTTGCCAGGGGAAAAACTGTTTTTT,-,TRBV5-4,-,TRBJ1-4,12
CASSFENLNSPLHF,TGTGCCAGCAGCTTCGAGAACTTAAATTCACCCCTCCACTTT,-,TRBV5-4,-,TRBJ1-6,14
CASSPSEGIGAFF,TGTGCCAGCAGCCCCAGTGAGGGTATCGGGGCTTTCTTT,-,TRBV9,-,TRBJ1-1,13
CASSQVASRVQPQHF,TGCGCCAGCAGCCAAGTCGCCAGCAGGGTTCAGCCCCAGCATTTT,-,TRBV4-1,-,TRBJ1-5,15
CASSQGQSSYNEQFF,TGCGCCAGCAGCCAAGGTCAGAGCTCCTACAATGAGCAGTTCTTC,-,TRBV4-1,-,TRBJ2-1,15
CASSLRGGLSSYNSPLHF,TGTGCCAGCAGCTTACGAGGGGGCCTGAGCTCCTATAATTCACCCCTCCACTTT,-,TRBV7-2,TRBD1,TRBJ1-6,18
CASSPGLNSPLHF,TGTGCCAGCAGCCCAGGGTTAAATTCACCCCTCCACTTT,-,TRBV14,-,TRBJ1-6,13
CASSKEGQPYNEQFF,TGTGCCAGCAGCAAAGAAGGACAGCCATACAATGAGCAGTTCTTC,-,TRBV21-1,-,TRBJ2-1,15
CASSFPSGQSYNEQFF,TGCGCCAGCAGCTTCCCTAGCGGCCAATCCTACAATGAGCAGTTCTTC,-,TRBV5-1,TRBD2,TRBJ2-1,16
CASSIDLETALYEQYF,TGTGCCAGTAGTATAGATTTGGAGACAGCCCTCTACGAGCAGTACTTC,-,TRBV19,-,TRBJ2-7,16